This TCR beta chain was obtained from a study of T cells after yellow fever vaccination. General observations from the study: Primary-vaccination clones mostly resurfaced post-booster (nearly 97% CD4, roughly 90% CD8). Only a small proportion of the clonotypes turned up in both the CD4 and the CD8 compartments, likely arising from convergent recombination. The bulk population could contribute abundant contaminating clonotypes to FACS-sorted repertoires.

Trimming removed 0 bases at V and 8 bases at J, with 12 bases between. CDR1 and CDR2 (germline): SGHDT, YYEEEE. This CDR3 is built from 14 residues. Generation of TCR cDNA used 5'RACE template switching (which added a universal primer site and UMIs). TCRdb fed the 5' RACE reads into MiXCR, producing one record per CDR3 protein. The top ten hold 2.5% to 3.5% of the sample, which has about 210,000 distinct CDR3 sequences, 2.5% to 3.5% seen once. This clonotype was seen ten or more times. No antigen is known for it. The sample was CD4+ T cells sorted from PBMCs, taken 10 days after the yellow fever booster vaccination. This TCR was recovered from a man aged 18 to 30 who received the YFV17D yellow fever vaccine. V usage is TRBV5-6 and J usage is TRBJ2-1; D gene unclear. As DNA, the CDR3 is TGTGCCAGCAGCTTGGGGGCGAGATTCGATGAGCAGTTCTTC. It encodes CASSLGARFDEQFF.